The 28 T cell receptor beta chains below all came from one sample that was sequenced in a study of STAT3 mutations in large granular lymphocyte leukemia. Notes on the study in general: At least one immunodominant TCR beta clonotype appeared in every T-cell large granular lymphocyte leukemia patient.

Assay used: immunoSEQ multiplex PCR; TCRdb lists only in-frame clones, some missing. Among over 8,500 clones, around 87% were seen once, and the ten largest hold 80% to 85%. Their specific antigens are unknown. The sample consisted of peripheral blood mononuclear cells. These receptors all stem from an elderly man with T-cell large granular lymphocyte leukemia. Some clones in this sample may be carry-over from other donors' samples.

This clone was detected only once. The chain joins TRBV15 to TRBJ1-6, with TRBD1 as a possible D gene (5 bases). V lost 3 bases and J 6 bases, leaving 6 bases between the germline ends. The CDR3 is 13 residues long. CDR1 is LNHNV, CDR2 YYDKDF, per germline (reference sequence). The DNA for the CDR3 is TGTGCCACCAGCAGGGGGGGTAATTCACCCCTCCACTTT. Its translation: CATSRGGNSPLHF.

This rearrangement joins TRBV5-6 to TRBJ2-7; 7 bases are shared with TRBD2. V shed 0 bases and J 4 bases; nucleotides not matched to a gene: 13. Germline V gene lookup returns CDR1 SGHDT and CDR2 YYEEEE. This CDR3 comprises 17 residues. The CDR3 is CASSLGSLRGSTYEQYF. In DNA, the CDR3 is TGTGCCAGCAGCTTGGGGTCTTTGCGGGGGAGCACGTACGAGCAGTACTTC.

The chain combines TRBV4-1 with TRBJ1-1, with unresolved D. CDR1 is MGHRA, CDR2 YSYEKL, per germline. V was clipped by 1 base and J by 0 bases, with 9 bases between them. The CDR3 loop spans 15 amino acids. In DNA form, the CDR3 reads TGCGCCAGCAGCCAAGGGGTATTCATGAACACTGAAGCTTTCTTT. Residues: CASSQGVFMNTEAFF.

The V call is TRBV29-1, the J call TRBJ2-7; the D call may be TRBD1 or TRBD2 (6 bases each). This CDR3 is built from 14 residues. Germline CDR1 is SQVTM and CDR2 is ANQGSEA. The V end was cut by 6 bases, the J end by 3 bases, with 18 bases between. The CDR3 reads CSVTGEGGGYEQYF. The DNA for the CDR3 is TGCAGCGTAACCGGTGAAGGGGGAGGCTACGAGCAGTACTTC.

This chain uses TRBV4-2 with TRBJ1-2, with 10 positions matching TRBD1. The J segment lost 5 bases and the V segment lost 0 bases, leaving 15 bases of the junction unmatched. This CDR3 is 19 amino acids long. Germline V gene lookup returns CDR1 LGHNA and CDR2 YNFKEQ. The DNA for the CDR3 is TGTGCCAGCAGCCAAGATAAGCCCGGACAGGGGGTGGGTCGGTATGGCTACACCTTC. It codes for CASSQDKPGQGVGRYGYTF.

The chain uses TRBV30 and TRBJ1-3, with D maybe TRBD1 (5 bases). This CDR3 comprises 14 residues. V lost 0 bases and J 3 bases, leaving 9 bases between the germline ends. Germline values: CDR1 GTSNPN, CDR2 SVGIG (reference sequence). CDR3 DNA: TGTGCCTGGAGTGTTGGCAGGGTTGGAAACACCATATATTTT. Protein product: CAWSVGRVGNTIYF.

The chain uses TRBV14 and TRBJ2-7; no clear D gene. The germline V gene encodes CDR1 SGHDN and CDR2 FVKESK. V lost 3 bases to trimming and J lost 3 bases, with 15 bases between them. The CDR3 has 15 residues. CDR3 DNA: TGTGCCAGCAGCCAGTATGGGGTGAGAGTCTACGAGCAGTACTTC. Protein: CASSQYGVRVYEQYF.

CDR3 protein: CASSTTSGSYEQYF. In DNA, the CDR3 is TGTGCCAGCAGCACAACCTCAGGGTCCTACGAGCAGTACTTC. The V and J genes are TRBV7-8 and TRBJ2-7; possibly TRBD1 for D (5 bases). Trimming stripped 5 bases from V and 1 base from J, with 12 bases between. Germline CDR1 and CDR2: SGHVS and FQNEAQ. The CDR3 covers 14 residues. The complete variable domain, with remaining parts taken from reference TRBV7-8 and TRBJ2-7, reads GAGVSQSPRYKVAKRGQDVALRCDPISGHVSLFWYQQALGQGPEFLTYFQNEAQLDKSGLPSDRFFAERPEGSVSTLKIQRTQQEDSAVYLCASSTTSGSYEQYFGPGTRLTVT.

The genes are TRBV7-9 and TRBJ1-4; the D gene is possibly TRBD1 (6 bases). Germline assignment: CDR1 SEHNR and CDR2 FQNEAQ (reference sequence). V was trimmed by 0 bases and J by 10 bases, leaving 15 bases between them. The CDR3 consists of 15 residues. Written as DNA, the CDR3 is TGTGCCAGCAGCTTAGCTTCACAGGGAGAAGGAAAACTGTTTTTT. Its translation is CASSLASQGEGKLFF. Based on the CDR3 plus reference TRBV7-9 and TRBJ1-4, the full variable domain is DTGVSQNPRHKITKRGQNVTFRCDPISEHNRLYWYRQTLGQGPEFLTYFQNEAQLEKSRLLSDRFSAERPKGSFSTLEIQRTEQGDSAMYLCASSLASQGEGKLFFGSGTQLSVL.

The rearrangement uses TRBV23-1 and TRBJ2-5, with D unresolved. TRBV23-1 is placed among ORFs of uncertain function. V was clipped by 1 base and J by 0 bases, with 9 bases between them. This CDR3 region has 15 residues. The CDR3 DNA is TGCGCCAGCAGTCAATATTGGCCAGACCAAGAGACCCAGTACTTC. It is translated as CASSQYWPDQETQYF.

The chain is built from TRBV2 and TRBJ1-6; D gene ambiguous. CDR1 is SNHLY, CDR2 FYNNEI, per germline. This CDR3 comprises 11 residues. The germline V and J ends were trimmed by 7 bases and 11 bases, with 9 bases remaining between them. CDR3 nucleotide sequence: TGTGCCAGCACTAAACGGCCACCCCTCCACTTT. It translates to CASTKRPPLHF.

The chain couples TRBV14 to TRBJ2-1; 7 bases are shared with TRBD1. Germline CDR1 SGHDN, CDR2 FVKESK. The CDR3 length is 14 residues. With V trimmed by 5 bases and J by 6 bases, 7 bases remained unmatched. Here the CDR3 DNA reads TGTGCCAGCAGCACCCGACAGGGTGTCAATGAGCAGTTCTTC. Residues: CASSTRQGVNEQFF.

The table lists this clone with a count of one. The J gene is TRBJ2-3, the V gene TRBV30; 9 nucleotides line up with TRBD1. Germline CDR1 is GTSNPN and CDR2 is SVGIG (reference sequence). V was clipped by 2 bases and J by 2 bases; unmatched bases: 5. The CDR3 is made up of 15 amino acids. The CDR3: CAWSWGTGITDTQYF. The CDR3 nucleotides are TGTGCCTGGAGTTGGGGGACAGGGATCACAGATACGCAGTATTTT.

The CDR3 sequence is CASRSAGLAGETQYF. The CDR3 DNA sequence: TGTGCCAGCAGATCAGCGGGACTAGCGGGAGAGACCCAGTACTTC. The V call is TRBV5-4, the J call TRBJ2-5; 12 bases fit TRBD2. Germline V gene lookup returns CDR1 SGHNT and CDR2 YYREEE (reference sequence). Losses at the gene ends were 5 bases for V and 4 bases for J; bases not matched to a gene: 6. The CDR3 covers 15 residues. The complete variable domain, with remaining parts taken from reference TRBV5-4 and TRBJ2-5, reads ETGVTQSPTHLIKTRGQQVTLRCSSQSGHNTVSWYQQALGQGPQFIFQYYREEENGRGNFPPRFSGLQFPNYSSELNVNALELDDSALYLCASRSAGLAGETQYFGPGTRLLVL.

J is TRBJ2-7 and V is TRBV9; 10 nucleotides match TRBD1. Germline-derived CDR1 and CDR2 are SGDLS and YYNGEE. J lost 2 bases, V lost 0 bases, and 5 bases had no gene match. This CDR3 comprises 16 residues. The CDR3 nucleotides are TGTGCCAGCAGCGTAGCGGACAGGGGGTTAACCTACGAGCAGTACTTC. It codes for CASSVADRGLTYEQYF.

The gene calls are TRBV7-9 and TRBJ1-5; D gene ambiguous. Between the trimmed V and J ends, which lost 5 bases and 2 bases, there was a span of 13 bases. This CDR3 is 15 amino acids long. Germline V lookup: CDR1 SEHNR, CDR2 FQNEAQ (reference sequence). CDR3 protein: CASSPSLGGNQPQHF. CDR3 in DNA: TGTGCCAGCAGCCCCTCGTTAGGAGGCAATCAGCCCCAGCATTTT.

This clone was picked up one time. The CDR3 region is CASSLPPRDEQYF. CDR3 DNA: TGCGCCAGCAGCTTGCCCCCCCGGGACGAGCAGTACTTC. The V and J genes are TRBV5-1 and TRBJ2-7; D is unclear. Trimming cost V 1 base and J 5 bases, with 10 bases left between them. CDR1 SGHRS and CDR2 YFSETQ come from the germline V gene. This CDR3 is built from 13 residues.

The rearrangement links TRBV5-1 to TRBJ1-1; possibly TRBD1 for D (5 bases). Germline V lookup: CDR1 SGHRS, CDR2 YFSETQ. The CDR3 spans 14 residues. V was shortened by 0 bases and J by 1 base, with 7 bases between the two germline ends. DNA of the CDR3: TGCGCCAGCAGCTTGGTGGGGGAGAACACTGAAGCTTTCTTT. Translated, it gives CASSLVGENTEAFF.

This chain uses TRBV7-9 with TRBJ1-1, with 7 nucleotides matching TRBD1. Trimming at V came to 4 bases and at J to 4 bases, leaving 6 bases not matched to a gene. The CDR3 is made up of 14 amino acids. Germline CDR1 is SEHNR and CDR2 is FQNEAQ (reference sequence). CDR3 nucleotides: TGTGCCAGCAGCTGGGGGGGACAGCGCACTGAAGCTTTCTTT. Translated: CASSWGGQRTEAFF. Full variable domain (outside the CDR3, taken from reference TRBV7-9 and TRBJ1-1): DTGVSQNPRHKITKRGQNVTFRCDPISEHNRLYWYRQTLGQGPEFLTYFQNEAQLEKSRLLSDRFSAERPKGSFSTLEIQRTEQGDSAMYLCASSWGGQRTEAFFGQGTRLTVV.

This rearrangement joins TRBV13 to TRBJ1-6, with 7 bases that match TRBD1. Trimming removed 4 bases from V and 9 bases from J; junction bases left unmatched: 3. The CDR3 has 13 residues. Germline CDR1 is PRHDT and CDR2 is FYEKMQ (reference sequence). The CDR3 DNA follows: TGTGCCAGCAGCTCACAGGGGAGTTCACCCCTCCACTTT. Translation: CASSSQGSSPLHF.

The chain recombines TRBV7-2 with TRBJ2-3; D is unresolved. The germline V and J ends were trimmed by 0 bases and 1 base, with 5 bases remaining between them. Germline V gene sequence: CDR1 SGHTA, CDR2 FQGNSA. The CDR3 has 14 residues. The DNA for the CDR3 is TGTGCCAGCAGCTTAGCGCGCGGCACAGATACGCAGTATTTT. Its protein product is CASSLARGTDTQYF.

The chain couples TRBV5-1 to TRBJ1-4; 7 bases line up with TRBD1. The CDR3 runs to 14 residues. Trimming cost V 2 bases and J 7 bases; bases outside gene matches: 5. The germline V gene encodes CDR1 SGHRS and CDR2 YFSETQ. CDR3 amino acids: CASSFKQGFEKLFF. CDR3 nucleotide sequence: TGCGCCAGCAGCTTTAAACAGGGGTTTGAAAAACTGTTTTTT.

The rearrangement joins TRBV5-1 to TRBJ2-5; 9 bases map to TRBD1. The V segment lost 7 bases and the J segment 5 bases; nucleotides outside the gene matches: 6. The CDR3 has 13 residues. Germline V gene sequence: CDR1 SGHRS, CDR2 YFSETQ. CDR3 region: CASQQGARETQYF. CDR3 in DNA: TGCGCCAGCCAACAGGGGGCGCGGGAGACCCAGTACTTC.

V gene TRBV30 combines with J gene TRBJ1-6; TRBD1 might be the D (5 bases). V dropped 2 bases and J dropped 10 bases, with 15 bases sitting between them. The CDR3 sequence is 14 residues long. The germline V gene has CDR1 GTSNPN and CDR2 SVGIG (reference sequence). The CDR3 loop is CAWSPRGRGSPLHF. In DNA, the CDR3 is TGTGCCTGGAGTCCGCGGGGACGTGGATCACCCCTCCACTTT.

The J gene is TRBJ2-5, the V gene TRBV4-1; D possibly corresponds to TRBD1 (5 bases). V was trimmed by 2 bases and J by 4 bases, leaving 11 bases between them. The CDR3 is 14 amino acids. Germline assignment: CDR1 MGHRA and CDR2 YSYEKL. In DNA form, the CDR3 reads TGCGCCAGCAGCCAACCTGGGGCAGGAGAGACCCAGTACTTC. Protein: CASSQPGAGETQYF.

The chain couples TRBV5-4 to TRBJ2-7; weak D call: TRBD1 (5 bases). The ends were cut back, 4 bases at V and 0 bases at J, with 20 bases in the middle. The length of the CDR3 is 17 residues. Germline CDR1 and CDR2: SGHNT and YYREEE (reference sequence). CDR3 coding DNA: TGTGCCAGCAGCGCCGGCTTGGTACAGGTTAGCTCCTACGAGCAGTACTTC. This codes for CASSAGLVQVSSYEQYF.

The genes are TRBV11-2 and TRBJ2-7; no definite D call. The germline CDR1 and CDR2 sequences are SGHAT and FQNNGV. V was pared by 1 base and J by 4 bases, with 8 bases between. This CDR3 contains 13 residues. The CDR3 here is CASSLGSLYEQYF. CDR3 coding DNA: TGTGCCAGCAGCTTAGGCAGCTTGTACGAGCAGTACTTC. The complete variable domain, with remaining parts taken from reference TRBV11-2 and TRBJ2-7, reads EAGVAQSPRYKIIEKRQSVAFWCNPISGHATLYWYQQILGQGPKLLIQFQNNGVVDDSQLPKDRFSAERLKGVDSTLKIQPAKLEDSAVYLCASSLGSLYEQYFGPGTRLTVT.

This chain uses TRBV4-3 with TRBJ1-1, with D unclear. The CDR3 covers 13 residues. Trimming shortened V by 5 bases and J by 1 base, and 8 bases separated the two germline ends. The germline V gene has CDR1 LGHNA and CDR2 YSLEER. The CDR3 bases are TGCGCCAGCAGCTCAGACAAGAACACTGAAGCTTTCTTT. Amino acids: CASSSDKNTEAFF.